The entry below describes one T cell receptor (beta chain). The treatment denotes: about 20 received Ad26.COV2.S at low or high dose, single or two shots; several received placebo; per-sample allocation not given. Following the first vaccine or placebo injection, samples were taken on day 63. The data were taken from a study of Ad26.COV2.S vaccination and SARS-CoV-2 variants. Sequencing used immunoSEQ multiplex PCR; TCRdb keeps in-frame clones, though not all of them. In the table there are about 480,000 clones, around 88% of which are singletons. The ends were cut back, 8 bases at V and 4 bases at J, with 11 bases in the middle. Looked up from germline, CDR1 is MDHEN and CDR2 is SYDVKM. This CDR3 is built from 13 residues.

The chain employs TRBV28 and TRBJ2-2, with D possibly being TRBD2 (6 bases). This clonotype was sampled from a person between 18 and 59 years old who received the Ad26.COV2.S COVID-19 vaccine or a placebo. The material sequenced was peripheral blood, taken in a trial of Ad26.COV2.S vaccine versus placebo. The DNA of the CDR3 is TGTGCCAGCGGGAGGTCGGTCACCGGGGAGCTGTTTTTT. Protein: CASGRSVTGELFF.